These 4 T cell receptor beta chains share one sample of origin, sequenced in a study of CD8 T cells in Susac syndrome. Roughly 0.45 to 1 ug RNA was reverse transcribed with random hexamers. TCRdb independently ran MiXCR on the immunoSEQ multiplex PCR reads; one entry per CDR3 protein. The data hold a few hundred thousand distinct CDR3 sequences, with 89% observed a single time. Sequenced input: CD8+ T cells from PBMCs. These receptors came from a human donor with multiple sclerosis.

The V and J genes are TRBV29-1 and TRBJ2-1; the match to TRBD2 covers 7 bases. The trim removed 8 bases at V and 2 bases at J, leaving 9 bases unmatched. This CDR3 has 14 residues. Germline V gene sequence: CDR1 SQVTM, CDR2 ANQGSEA. The chain's CDR3 is CSIPLARTYNEQFF. The CDR3, as DNA: TGCAGCATCCCACTAGCGCGTACCTACAATGAGCAGTTCTTC.

This chain joins TRBV12-3 or TRBV12-4 and TRBJ2-1; 11 bases are shared with TRBD2. There are 13 residues in the CDR3. Trimming took 4 bases from V and 13 from J; bases not matched to a gene: 6. CDR3 residues: CASSSTSGIEQFF. CDR3 in DNA: TGTGCCAGCAGTTCGACTAGCGGGATAGAACAGTTCTTC.

The chain is built from TRBV12-3 or TRBV12-4 and TRBJ2-1; D unresolved. Deletions cut 2 bases from V and 6 bases from J, with 8 bases between. CDR3 length equals 13 residues. The CDR3 DNA reads as TGTGCCAGCAGTTTATTGGTGGGCAATGAGCAGTTCTTC. It codes for CASSLLVGNEQFF.

The rearrangement links TRBV6-5 to TRBJ2-7, with 10 bases matching TRBD2. CDR1 and CDR2 (germline): MNHEY, SVGAGI. The CDR3 covers 15 residues. V shed 5 bases, J shed 1 base, and the junction held 5 bases outside the gene matches. Here the CDR3 DNA reads TGTGCCAGCAGTGCCGGACTAGCGGTGTCCTACGAGCAGTACTTC. Translating it yields CASSAGLAVSYEQYF.